This T cell receptor beta chain is drawn from a study of T cell changes during pregnancy in multiple sclerosis. The V gene's germline CDR1 is SGHTA and CDR2 FQGNSA. This CDR3 is built from 18 residues. V trimming: 6 bases; J trimming: 3 bases; junction bases outside the gene matches: 18. Produced via immunoSEQ multiplex PCR; TCRdb's table is partial and in-frame only. The sample holds more than 10,000 clones, approximately 89% seen once. The chain couples TRBV7-2 to TRBJ1-1; 8 bases are a match to TRBD1. The sample in question was CD8+ T cells from peripheral blood mononuclear cells, obtained in the second trimester of pregnancy. The sequence derives from a female donor in good health, enrolled as a control in a pregnancy study. The CDR3 DNA follows: TGTGCCAGCAGATCCCCGTCCGCCAGGGGGCTAAGGGACACTGAAGCTTTCTTT. Residues: CASRSPSARGLRDTEAFF.